This T cell receptor beta chain emerged from a study of cytomegalovirus exposure and HLA in healthy donors. Study-wide background: As released early, the data held 70 million to 100 million unique TCRs from HLA-typed donors. Findings and caveats of the study: Reported results showed that the classifier diagnosed cytomegalovirus status with high specificity and sensitivity. For most TCR beta V segments, an earlier analysis put the productive rate at about 87% or about 30% of the time. As a later analysis showed, several of the most significant clusters appeared to be linked to common viral pathogens.

With respect to this clone: Its antigen is unknown.

The PCR used 60 Vbeta and 13 Jbeta primers. Libraries were prepared by immunoSEQ multiplex PCR; TCRdb keeps only in-frame clonotypes and omits some of them. The sample data list about 200,000 clones. The material sequenced was PBMCs. The TCR was taken from a boy younger than 18 in good health and CMV-seronegative.

CDR3 loop: CASSLRGGAGNEQFF. DNA for the CDR3: TGTGCCAGCAGCTTACGCGGCGGGGCCGGGAATGAGCAGTTCTTC. The chain combines TRBV7-9 with TRBJ2-1; maybe TRBD2 (6 bases). CDR1 is SEHNR and CDR2 is FQNEAQ in the germline V gene (reference sequence). The CDR3 spans 15 residues. Deletions cut 2 bases from V and 7 bases from J, with 15 bases between.